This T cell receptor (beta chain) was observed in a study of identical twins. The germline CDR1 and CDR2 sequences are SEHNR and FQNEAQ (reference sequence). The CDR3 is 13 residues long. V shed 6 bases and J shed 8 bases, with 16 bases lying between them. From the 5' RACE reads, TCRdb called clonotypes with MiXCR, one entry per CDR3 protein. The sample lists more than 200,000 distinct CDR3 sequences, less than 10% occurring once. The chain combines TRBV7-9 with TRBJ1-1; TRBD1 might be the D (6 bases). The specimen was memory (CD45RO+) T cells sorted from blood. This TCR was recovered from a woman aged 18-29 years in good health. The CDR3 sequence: CASSQTPDREAFF. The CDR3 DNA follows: TGTGCCAGCAGTCAAACCCCCGACAGGGAAGCTTTCTTT.